Here is one TCR beta chain with its context. The data derive from a study of shared T cell receptors in the human thymus. The table came from immunoSEQ multiplex PCR; TCRdb's copy has only in-frame clones and leaves some out. The data contain approximately 660,000 clones, around 89% of them singletons. CDR1 is MDHEN and CDR2 is SYDVKM in the germline V gene. The J segment lost 5 bases and the V segment lost 3 bases, leaving 9 bases of the junction unmatched. The CDR3 is 15 amino acids. These data were likewise used in another study, on human thymus T cells. That source reports: Donation came from healthy Finnish infants having corrective surgery for congenital heart defects. An apparent bias in V and J gene usage was seen in thymic and blood repertoires. Related research examined unrelated individuals and reported that their thymic repertoires overlapped highly.

The clonotype was recovered from a boy in the first two years of life with a congenital heart defect. Sequenced: thymocytes. The J gene is TRBJ2-7, the V gene TRBV28, with 8 bases that match TRBD2. CDR3 sequence (DNA): TGTGCCAGCAGTTTTTCGAGCGGGAGTCCCCACGAGCAGTACTTC. It encodes CASSFSSGSPHEQYF. Supplemented by reference TRBV28 and TRBJ2-7, the full variable domain reads DVKVTQSSRYLVKRTGEKVFLECVQDMDHENMFWYRQDPGLGLRLIYFSYDVKMKEKGDIPEGYSVSREKKERFSLILESASTNQTSMYLCASSFSSGSPHEQYFGPGTRLTVT.